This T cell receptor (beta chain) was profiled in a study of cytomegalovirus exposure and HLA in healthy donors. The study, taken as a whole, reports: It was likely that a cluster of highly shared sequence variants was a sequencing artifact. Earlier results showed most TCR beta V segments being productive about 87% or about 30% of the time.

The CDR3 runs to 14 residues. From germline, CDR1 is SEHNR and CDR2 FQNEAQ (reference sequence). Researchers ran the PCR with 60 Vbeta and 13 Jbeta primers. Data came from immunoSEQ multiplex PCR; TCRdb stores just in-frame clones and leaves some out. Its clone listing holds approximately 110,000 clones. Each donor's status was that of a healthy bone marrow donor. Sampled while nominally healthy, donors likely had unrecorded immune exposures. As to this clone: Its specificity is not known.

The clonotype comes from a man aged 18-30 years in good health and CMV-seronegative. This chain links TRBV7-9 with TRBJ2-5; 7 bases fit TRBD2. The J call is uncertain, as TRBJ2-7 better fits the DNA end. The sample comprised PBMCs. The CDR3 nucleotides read TGTGCCAGCAGCTCCAAGCGGGGCCATTCCGAGCAGTACTTC. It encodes CASSSKRGHSEQYF.